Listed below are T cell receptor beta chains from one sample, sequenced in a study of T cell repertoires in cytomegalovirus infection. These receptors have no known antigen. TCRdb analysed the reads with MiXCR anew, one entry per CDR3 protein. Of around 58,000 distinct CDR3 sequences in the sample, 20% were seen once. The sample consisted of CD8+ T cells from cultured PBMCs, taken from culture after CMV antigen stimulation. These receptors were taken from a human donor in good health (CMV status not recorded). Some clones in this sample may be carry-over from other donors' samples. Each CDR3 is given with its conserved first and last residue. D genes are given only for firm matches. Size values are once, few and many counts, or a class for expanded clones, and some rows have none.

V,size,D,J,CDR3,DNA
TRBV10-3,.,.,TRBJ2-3,CAISGEADTQYF,TGTGCCATCTCGGGGGAGGCAGATACGCAGTATTTT
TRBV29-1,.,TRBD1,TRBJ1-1,CITTGGSEAFF,TGCATCACTACAGGGGGCTCTGAAGCTTTCTTT
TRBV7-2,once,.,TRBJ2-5,CASSPPGGLGPQETQYF,TGTGCCAGCAGCCCCCCAGGCGGGCTGGGGCCCCAAGAGACCCAGTACTTC
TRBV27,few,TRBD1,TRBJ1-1,CASTGTGITEAFF,TGTGCCAGCACTGGGACAGGGATCACTGAAGCTTTCTTT
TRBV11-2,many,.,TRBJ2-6,CASSPPRGSGANVLTF,TGTGCCAGCAGCCCCCCCCGAGGCTCTGGGGCCAACGTCCTGACTTTC
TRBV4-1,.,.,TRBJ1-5,CASSQDGRGAVQPQHF,TGCGCCAGCAGCCAAGATGGCCGGGGGGCCGTTCAGCCCCAGCATTTT
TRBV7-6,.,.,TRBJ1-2,CASSLGSYGYTF,TGTGCCAGCAGCTTAGGTAGCTATGGCTACACCTTC
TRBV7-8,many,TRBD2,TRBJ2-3,CASSPRRLAGNTDTQYF,TGTGCCAGCAGCCCCCGACGACTAGCGGGGAACACAGATACGCAGTATTTT
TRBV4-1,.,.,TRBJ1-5,CASSPSHGTYNQPQHF,TGCGCCAGCAGTCCAAGTCATGGGACTTACAATCAGCCCCAGCATTTT
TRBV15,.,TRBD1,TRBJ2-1,CATSRDGQGAWNEQFF,TGTGCCACCAGCAGGGACGGACAGGGGGCTTGGAATGAGCAGTTCTTC
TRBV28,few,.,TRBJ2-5,CASSFLEDGLQETQYF,TGTGCCAGCAGTTTCCTTGAGGACGGACTACAAGAGACCCAGTACTTC
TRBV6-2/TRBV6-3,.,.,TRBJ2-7,CASSLTRVLEQYF,TGTGCCAGCAGTCTTACGCGCGTTCTCGAGCAGTACTTC
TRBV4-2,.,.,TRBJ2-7,CASSQEGRDHEQYF,TGTGCCAGCAGCCAAGAAGGAAGGGACCACGAGCAGTACTTC
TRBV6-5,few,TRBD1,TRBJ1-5,CASSSLRTGGIGNQPQHF,TGTGCCAGCAGCTCACTCAGGACAGGGGGCATCGGCAATCAGCCCCAGCATTTT
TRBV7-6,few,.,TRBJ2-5,CASSPRVRVQETQYF,TGTGCCAGCAGCCCCCGGGTTAGGGTTCAAGAGACCCAGTACTTC
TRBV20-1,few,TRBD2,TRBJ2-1,CSASWETSGGDSYNEQFF,TGCAGTGCTAGTTGGGAAACTAGCGGGGGGGACTCCTACAATGAGCAGTTCTTC
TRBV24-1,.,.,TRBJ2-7,CATRIVYEQYF,TGTGCCACCAGAATCGTCTACGAGCAGTACTTC
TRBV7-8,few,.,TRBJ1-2,CASSLEGEEGYTF,TGTGCCAGCAGCTTAGAAGGGGAGGAGGGCTACACCTTC
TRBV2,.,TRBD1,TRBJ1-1,CASPGQANTEAFF,TGTGCCAGTCCGGGACAGGCGAACACTGAAGCTTTCTTT
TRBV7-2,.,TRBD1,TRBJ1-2,CASSRPGQGPLNYGYTF,TGTGCCAGCAGCCGACCGGGACAGGGGCCTCTCAACTATGGCTACACCTTC
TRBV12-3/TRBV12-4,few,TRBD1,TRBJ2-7,CASSRTGVFAHEQYF,TGTGCCAGCAGTCGGACAGGGGTTTTTGCCCACGAGCAGTACTTC
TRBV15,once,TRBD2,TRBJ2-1,CATSITSANLLGNEQFF,TGTGCCACCAGCATTACTAGCGCGAACCTCCTAGGCAATGAGCAGTTCTTC
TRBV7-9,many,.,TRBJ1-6,CASSFDPGRSPLHF,TGTGCCAGCAGCTTCGACCCAGGGAGGTCACCCCTCCACTTT
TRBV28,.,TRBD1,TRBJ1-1,CASSPYRGGDTEAFF,TGTGCCAGCAGTCCGTACAGGGGGGGTGACACTGAAGCTTTCTTT
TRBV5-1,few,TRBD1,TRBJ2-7,CASSTWTGGDEQYF,TGCGCCAGCAGCACCTGGACAGGGGGAGACGAGCAGTACTTC
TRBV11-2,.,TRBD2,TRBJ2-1,CASSLIAGDSYNEQFF,TGTGCCAGCAGCTTAATCGCGGGGGACTCCTACAATGAGCAGTTCTTC
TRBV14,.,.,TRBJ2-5,CASSQDLTRQETQYF,TGTGCCAGCAGCCAAGACCTGACACGCCAAGAGACCCAGTACTTC
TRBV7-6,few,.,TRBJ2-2,CASSFTVTGELFF,TGTGCCAGCAGCTTTACAGTCACCGGGGAGCTGTTTTTT
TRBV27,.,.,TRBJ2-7,CASSVGFISEQYF,TGTGCCAGCAGCGTGGGGTTTATTAGCGAGCAGTACTTC
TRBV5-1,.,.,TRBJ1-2,CASSLKPPPSNYGYTF,TGCGCCAGCAGCCTTAAACCTCCCCCATCTAACTATGGCTACACCTTC
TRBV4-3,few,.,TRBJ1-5,CASSQDRAGSNQPQHF,TGCGCCAGCAGCCAAGATAGAGCAGGGAGCAATCAGCCCCAGCATTTT
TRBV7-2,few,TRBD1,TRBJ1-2,CASSLEDRVGPYYGYTF,TGTGCCAGCAGCTTAGAAGACAGGGTGGGACCGTACTATGGCTACACCTTC
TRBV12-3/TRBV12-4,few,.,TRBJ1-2,CASSPLLTAADGYTF,TGTGCCAGCAGCCCCCTGTTGACAGCGGCTGATGGCTACACCTTC
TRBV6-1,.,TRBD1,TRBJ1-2,CASSPLGTGPGYTF,TGTGCCAGCAGTCCACTGGGGACAGGGCCCGGCTACACCTTC
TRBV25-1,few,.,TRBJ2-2,CASSEYGQGLAGELFF,TGTGCCAGCAGTGAATACGGGCAGGGGCTTGCCGGGGAGCTGTTTTTT
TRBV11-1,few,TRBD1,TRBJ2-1,CASSLGQGPYNEQFF,TGTGCCAGCAGCTTAGGACAGGGCCCCTACAATGAGCAGTTCTTC
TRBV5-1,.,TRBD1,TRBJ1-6,CASSLRQGADSPLHF,TGCGCCAGCAGCTTGAGACAGGGGGCTGATTCACCCCTCCACTTT
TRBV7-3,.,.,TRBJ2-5,CASSLKAMEGETQYF,TGTGCCAGCAGCTTAAAGGCGATGGAGGGGGAGACCCAGTACTTC
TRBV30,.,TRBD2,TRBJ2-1,CAWRGSGGYSYNEQFF,TGTGCCTGGAGAGGGAGCGGGGGGTACTCCTACAATGAGCAGTTCTTC
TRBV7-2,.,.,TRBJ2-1,CASSFNTLSGAGEQFF,TGTGCCAGCAGCTTCAACACATTATCAGGGGCGGGTGAGCAGTTCTTC
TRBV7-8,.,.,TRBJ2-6,CASSSRTPSGANVLTF,TGTGCCAGCAGCTCACGGACGCCGTCTGGGGCCAACGTCCTGACTTTC
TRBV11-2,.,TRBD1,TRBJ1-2,CASSVRQGRVRGGYTF,TGTGCCAGCAGCGTCCGACAGGGAAGGGTGAGGGGGGGCTACACCTTC
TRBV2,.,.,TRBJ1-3,CASTPGRGSSGNTIYF,TGTGCCAGCACCCCGGGGCGGGGTAGCAGTGGAAACACCATATATTTT
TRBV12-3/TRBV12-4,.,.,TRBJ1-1,CASVGAGTEAFF,TGTGCCAGCGTTGGGGCTGGCACTGAAGCTTTCTTT
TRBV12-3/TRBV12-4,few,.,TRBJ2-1,CASGTGGKFF,TGTGCCAGCGGGACCGGAGGAAAGTTCTTC
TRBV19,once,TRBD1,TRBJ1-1,CASSIVTLGQGARRGTEAFF,TGTGCCAGTAGTATAGTTACGTTGGGACAGGGAGCCCGCCGGGGCACTGAAGCTTTCTTT
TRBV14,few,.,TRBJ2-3,CASSHFTFRDTQYF,TGTGCCAGCAGCCACTTCACATTCAGAGATACGCAGTATTTT
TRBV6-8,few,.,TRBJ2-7,CASKFGSTYEQYF,TGTGCCAGCAAGTTCGGCTCTACCTACGAGCAGTACTTC
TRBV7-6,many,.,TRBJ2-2,CASSPSNLNTGELFF,TGTGCCAGCAGCCCCTCCAATTTGAACACCGGGGAGCTGTTTTTT
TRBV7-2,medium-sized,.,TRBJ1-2,CASSIDLMRTDDYGYTF,TGTGCCAGCAGCATAGACCTTATGAGGACAGACGACTATGGCTACACCTTC
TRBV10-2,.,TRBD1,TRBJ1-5,CASRMGQGGNQPQHF,TGCGCCAGCAGAATGGGACAGGGAGGCAATCAGCCCCAGCATTTT
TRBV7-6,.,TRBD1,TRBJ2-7,CASSGGTGGTYEQYF,TGTGCCAGCAGCGGAGGGACAGGGGGTACCTACGAGCAGTACTTC
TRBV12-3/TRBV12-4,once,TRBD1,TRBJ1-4,CAIRTTGSNEKLFF,TGTGCCATCAGGACGACAGGGAGTAATGAAAAACTGTTTTTT
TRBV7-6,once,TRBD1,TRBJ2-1,CASSVETGGGEQFF,TGTGCCAGCAGCGTAGAGACAGGGGGTGGGGAGCAGTTCTTC
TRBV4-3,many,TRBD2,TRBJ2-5,CASSRRLAGVPEQETQYF,TGCGCCAGCAGCCGCCGACTAGCGGGGGTCCCTGAGCAAGAGACCCAGTACTTC